The table lists the clone carrying this TCR beta chain with a count of one. The CDR3 has 16 amino acids. Trimming removed 2 bases at V and 8 bases at J, with 16 bases between. Germline CDR1 and CDR2: MNHEY and SVGAGI. This sample was taken from a study of T cell changes during pregnancy in multiple sclerosis. The repertoire was sequenced with immunoSEQ multiplex PCR; TCRdb's copy has only in-frame clones and lacks some. The sample shows around 29,000 clones, roughly 84% of them seen only once. The clonotype comes from a female donor with multiple sclerosis, enrolled in a pregnancy study. This specimen consisted of CD8+ T cells from peripheral blood mononuclear cells, obtained after pregnancy. The genes are TRBV6-5 and TRBJ1-6; the D is unclear. CDR3 sequence: CASSYLTAATHSPLHF. The CDR3 DNA follows: TGTGCCAGCAGTTACCTGACTGCGGCCACCCATTCACCCCTCCACTTT.